This T cell receptor beta chain was identified in a study of T cells in Graves' hyperthyroidism and ophthalmopathy. This clonotype was recorded many times. Regions amplified from RNA transcripts were the TCR beta CDR3 regions. Initially, a first-round RT-PCR of the TCR CDR3 employed the HTBI primer set. TCRdb fed the multiplex PCR reads into MiXCR, producing one record per CDR3 protein. This table holds under 400,000 distinct CDR3 sequences, roughly an eighth found once. In making diagnoses, clinical symptoms, serum thyroxine and TRAb, thyroid ultrasound and orbital computed tomography were all used. The material sequenced was blood. This clonotype originated in a woman aged 18-29 years with Graves' hyperthyroidism.

As DNA, the CDR3 is TGTGCCACCAGTTCGGGACAGCCCGGGATTTTTATGGAGACCCAGTACTTC. Translated, it gives CATSSGQPGIFMETQYF. The chain employs TRBV24-1 and TRBJ2-5; the match to TRBD1 covers 7 bases. Losses at the gene ends were 6 bases for V and 5 bases for J; bases not matched to a gene: 17. Germline V lookup: CDR1 KGHDR, CDR2 SFDVKD. The CDR3 contains 17 residues.